The rows below give T cell receptor beta chains drawn from one sample of a study of T cell repertoires in cytomegalovirus infection. Their antigens are not known. TCRdb re-called the reads with MiXCR, one entry per CDR3 protein. The sample yields roughly 220,000 distinct CDR3 sequences, about 39% seen once. Specimen: CD8+ T cells from cultured PBMCs, collected from culture after CMV antigen stimulation. These receptors were obtained from a human donor in good health (CMV status not recorded). Some clones in this sample may be carry-over from other donors' samples. The CDR3 runs from the conserved cysteine through the conserved F or W. A D gene is named only where the DNA matches it firmly. Some rows have no size entry. The others give once, few or many, or a class for an expanded clone.

j_call | clone_size | d_call | v_call | cdr3_nt | cdr3_aa
TRBJ2-5 | - | TRBD2 | TRBV12-3/TRBV12-4 | TGTGCCAGCAGCCCCGGACTAGCGGGAGTTAAGACCCAGTACTTC | CASSPGLAGVKTQYF
TRBJ2-1 | - | TRBD1 | TRBV5-5 | TGTGCCAGCAGCCAAGAGGGGACAGCCTACAATGAGCAGTTCTTC | CASSQEGTAYNEQFF
TRBJ2-3 | - | TRBD2 | TRBV7-9 | TGTGCCAGCAGCCCACCGGCCCTAGCGGGGGGACCCACAGATACGCAGTATTTT | CASSPPALAGGPTDTQYF
TRBJ2-4 | few | - | TRBV7-9 | TGTGCCAGCAGCCCAGACCCCAATGGGGACATTCAGTACTTC | CASSPDPNGDIQYF
TRBJ2-7 | - | - | TRBV29-1 | TGCAGCGTTGAAGATCGGCAGTCGAGCTCCTACGAGCAGTACTTC | CSVEDRQSSSYEQYF
TRBJ2-1 | - | TRBD1 | TRBV29-1 | TGCAGCGTTGCTTTACAGGGGAAGTCCTACAATGAGCAGTTCTTC | CSVALQGKSYNEQFF
TRBJ2-3 | few | TRBD1 | TRBV28 | TGTGCCAGCAACCTGGACAGGGAGACAGATACGCAGTATTTT | CASNLDRETDTQYF
TRBJ1-2 | - | TRBD1 | TRBV2 | TGTGCCAAGCCAGACAGGGCGGATGGCTACACCTTC | CAKPDRADGYTF
TRBJ2-3 | - | - | TRBV29-1 | TGCAGCGTTGAAGAACTAGATAGTACAGATACGCAGTATTTT | CSVEELDSTDTQYF
TRBJ1-1 | - | - | TRBV7-8 | TGTGCCAGCAGCTACCCCTCTCTCGGGCGGGGTGACACTGAAGCTTTCTTT | CASSYPSLGRGDTEAFF
TRBJ2-5 | - | TRBD2 | TRBV24-1 | TGTGCCACCAGAGCTAGCGGGGAAGAGACCCAGTACTTC | CATRASGEETQYF
TRBJ2-7 | - | - | TRBV2 | TGTGCCAGCACCGGATCTTCCTACGAGCAGTACTTC | CASTGSSYEQYF
TRBJ1-1 | many | TRBD1 | TRBV11-2 | TGTGCCAGCAGCTTAATTCTCGCAGGGGGGGACACTGAAGCTTTCTTT | CASSLILAGGDTEAFF
TRBJ1-1 | - | TRBD1 | TRBV12-5 | TGTGCTAGTGGTTCTCCTGTCACAGGGGACCACACTGAAGCTTTCTTT | CASGSPVTGDHTEAFF
TRBJ2-1 | - | - | TRBV19 | TGTGCCAGTAGTATAGGTGGCTATGAGCAGTTCTTC | CASSIGGYEQFF
TRBJ1-1 | - | - | TRBV27 | TGTGCCAGCAGTTTTGGGCTGATGGACGGGCAGGTGGACACTGAAGCTTTCTTT | CASSFGLMDGQVDTEAFF
TRBJ2-7 | - | TRBD1 | TRBV6-1 | TGTGCCAGCAGTGATGCCGACAGGGGTGGACACGAGCAGTACTTC | CASSDADRGGHEQYF
TRBJ2-7 | many | - | TRBV7-2 | TGTGCCAGCAGCACCCGAGGAGACTATGTAAGATACGAGCAGTACTTC | CASSTRGDYVRYEQYF
TRBJ2-1 | few | - | TRBV7-6 | TGTGCCAGCAGTTTCCTAGGGGTTGAGCAGTTCTTC | CASSFLGVEQFF
TRBJ2-7 | few | - | TRBV6-5 | TGTGCCAGCAGTTCCGACGTCAACTACGAGCAGTACTTC | CASSSDVNYEQYF
TRBJ2-1 | - | TRBD2 | TRBV7-4 | TGTGCCAGCAGCTCAACACGGACTAGCGGGTTCTACAATGAGCAGTTCTTC | CASSSTRTSGFYNEQFF
TRBJ2-5 | few | - | TRBV7-3 | TGTGCCAGCAGCCGAGAATTGCAAGAGACCCAGTACTTC | CASSRELQETQYF
TRBJ2-7 | - | - | TRBV19 | TGTGCCAGTAGTCCCTCACAGGGAAGCTACGAGCAGTACTTC | CASSPSQGSYEQYF
TRBJ2-3 | - | - | TRBV6-4 | TGTGCCAGCAGTGCGGGCGGGGGCACAGATATGCAGTATTTT | CASSAGGGTDMQYF
TRBJ2-5 | few | - | TRBV7-6 | TGTGCCAGCAGCTTCCCCTATCAAGAGACCCAGTACTTC | CASSFPYQETQYF
TRBJ1-1 | - | - | TRBV29-1 | TGCAGCGTTGAAAGTTTGACGTTGGACACTGAAGCTTTCTTT | CSVESLTLDTEAFF
TRBJ1-5 | - | TRBD1 | TRBV7-6 | TGTGCCAGCAGCCGAGGGCTGAGGGACAGGAGTCAGCCCCAGCATTTT | CASSRGLRDRSQPQHF
TRBJ2-2 | few | - | TRBV11-2 | TGTGCCAGCAGCTTGGGGGGAACGAACACCGGGGAGCTGTTTTTT | CASSLGGTNTGELFF
TRBJ1-5 | - | TRBD1 | TRBV27 | TGTGCCAGCAGTTTAGGGCAGGGGGGCAATCATCCCCAGCATTTT | CASSLGQGGNHPQHF
TRBJ1-5 | few | - | TRBV6-5 | TGTGCCAGCAAGTTGGGGGCTGGTCAGCCCCAGCATTTT | CASKLGAGQPQHF
TRBJ2-2 | few | TRBD2 | TRBV19 | TGTGCCAGTAGTATAAGGCGACTAGCGGGACCCGGGGAGCTGTTTTTT | CASSIRRLAGPGELFF
TRBJ2-7 | few | - | TRBV29-1 | TGCAGCGTTGCCCCGACCACCCAAGTTCACGAGCAGTACTTC | CSVAPTTQVHEQYF
TRBJ2-7 | - | TRBD2 | TRBV4-2 | TGTGCCAGCAGCCAAGCCGGACTAGCGGGAGGGCCCGGGTTGAACGAGCAGTACTTC | CASSQAGLAGGPGLNEQYF
TRBJ2-4 | - | - | TRBV6-6 | TGTGCCAGCACCCAGGGGTCGAACATTCAGTACTTC | CASTQGSNIQYF
TRBJ2-2 | few | TRBD1 | TRBV6-8 | TGTGCCAGCAGCCCAGGGGGTCCCGGGGAGCTGTTTTTT | CASSPGGPGELFF
TRBJ1-1 | few | - | TRBV6-2/TRBV6-3 | TGTGCCAGCAGTTACTCGACGGGACCTGAAGCTTTCTTT | CASSYSTGPEAFF
TRBJ2-7 | many | - | TRBV7-2 | TGTGCCGCGACCGGGACGGAACAAAACTCCTACGAGCAGTACTTC | CAATGTEQNSYEQYF
TRBJ1-2 | few | - | TRBV2 | TGTGCCAGCAGTGAAGCCCCGGACGGCTACACCTTC | CASSEAPDGYTF
TRBJ2-1 | few | TRBD2 | TRBV7-6 | TGTGCCAGCGCCCCCGCCCCCGGGAGGGCCTCCTACAATGAGCAGTTCTTC | CASAPAPGRASYNEQFF
TRBJ1-2 | - | - | TRBV5-5 | TGTGCCAGCAGCTTGGACATCAGAGCAAGGCGTAACTATGGCTACACCTTC | CASSLDIRARRNYGYTF
TRBJ1-1 | few | - | TRBV7-6 | TGTGCCAGCAGCTCCATGGACGTTTCCGGCCCTGAAGCTTTCTTT | CASSSMDVSGPEAFF
TRBJ2-5 | - | TRBD2 | TRBV20-1 | TGCAGTGCCCTCTTAGCGGGGGGGCTCAAAGAGACCCAGTACTTC | CSALLAGGLKETQYF
TRBJ1-1 | - | - | TRBV19 | TGTGCCAGTAGTATAGGTAAGGGTACCGAAGCTTTCTTT | CASSIGKGTEAFF
TRBJ2-7 | few | - | TRBV7-9 | TGTGCCAGCAGCTTAGAGTGGAACCCCGAGCAGTACTTC | CASSLEWNPEQYF
TRBJ2-5 | few | - | TRBV7-6 | TGTGCCAGCACCAAGGGGCAAGACGAGAAAGAGACCCAGTACTTC | CASTKGQDEKETQYF
TRBJ2-1 | - | - | TRBV7-6 | TGTGCCAGCAGCTTAGGTCTAGATCCCTACAATGAGCAGTTCTTC | CASSLGLDPYNEQFF
TRBJ2-1 | - | - | TRBV24-1 | TGTGCCACCAGTGATACAGACCCTGAGGGGCAGGTTAACAATGAGCAGTTCTTC | CATSDTDPEGQVNNEQFF
TRBJ2-3 | - | TRBD2 | TRBV13 | TGTGCCAGCAGCCCCCCAGGGCGGGGGGTCACAGATACGCAGTATTTT | CASSPPGRGVTDTQYF
TRBJ2-3 | - | - | TRBV7-9 | TGTGCCAGCAGCTTAGAAGAGGCGGATACGCAGTATTTT | CASSLEEADTQYF
TRBJ2-7 | few | TRBD2 | TRBV7-6 | TGTGCCAGCAGCCCGACTAGCGGGTATCGCTACGAGCAGTACTTC | CASSPTSGYRYEQYF
TRBJ1-1 | - | - | TRBV11-2 | TGTGCCAGCAGCCAGGACAGAGGAGACACTGAAGCTTTCTTT | CASSQDRGDTEAFF
TRBJ2-7 | - | - | TRBV28 | TGTGCCAGCAGTTTATGGAACGAGCAGTACTTC | CASSLWNEQYF
TRBJ2-7 | few | - | TRBV10-3 | TGTGCCATCAGTGCCGACGGATACGAGCAGTACTTC | CAISADGYEQYF
TRBJ2-7 | once | TRBD2 | TRBV5-1 | TGCGCCAGCAGCTTGGAGGGTAGCGGGCAAGCCTACGAGCAGTACTTC | CASSLEGSGQAYEQYF
TRBJ2-2 | many | - | TRBV7-2 | TGTGCCAGCAGCTTAGTTGGCTACCTGGACACCGGGGAGCTGTTTTTT | CASSLVGYLDTGELFF
TRBJ1-5 | - | - | TRBV20-1 | TGCAGTGCTAGAGACCGGGGCTTCAATCAGCCCCAGCATTTT | CSARDRGFNQPQHF
TRBJ2-3 | once | - | TRBV28 | TGTGCCAGCAAAAGGGAGGGGGCGCAGTATTTT | CASKREGAQYF
TRBJ2-3 | few | - | TRBV27 | TGTGCCAGCAGTCCGGGACGGGGAACAGATACGCAGTATTTT | CASSPGRGTDTQYF
TRBJ1-3 | - | - | TRBV27 | TGTGCCAGCAGTTTGCTAGGGCCCGGAAACACCATATATTTT | CASSLLGPGNTIYF
TRBJ1-1 | many | - | TRBV27 | TGTGCCAGCCAAACCTCTAATCCAAGCACTGAAGCTTTCTTT | CASQTSNPSTEAFF